This T cell receptor beta chain came from a study of response to subunit inactivated influenza vaccine. The study's findings and limits: Few new T cells, the authors suggested, are recruited by each seasonal influenza vaccination.

As for this clonotype: Its target is unknown.

CDR3 length equals 14 residues. V lost 6 bases and J lost 1; bases outside the gene matches: 5. From germline, CDR1 is MNHNS and CDR2 SASEGT. One entry per CDR3 protein, called by TCRdb with MiXCR from the RT-PCR reads. Of around 480,000 distinct CDR3 sequences listed, approximately 11% were seen once; the top ten hold approximately 12%. This specimen consisted of PBMCs from blood, obtained roughly 45 days after vaccination. This chain joins TRBV6-1 and TRBJ2-5; 7 bases are shared with TRBD1. This receptor was obtained from a man aged 45-65 years who received an inactivated influenza vaccine. The CDR3 protein is CASSHGDSQETQYF. The CDR3 DNA is TGTGCCAGCAGCCACGGGGACAGCCAAGAGACCCAGTACTTC.